This TCR beta chain was captured in a study of cytomegalovirus exposure and HLA in healthy donors. Broader study findings: High sensitivity and specificity were reportedly achieved when the classifier diagnosed cytomegalovirus status. It was reported in a later analysis that an Asian-associated ancestry cluster showed fewer N-insertions than the approximately 700-donor mean. Differences between HLA loci emerged in a later analysis of TCR association rates, with DRB1 most and HLA-C fewest.

13 Jbeta primers and 60 Vbeta primers were used for the PCR. Clones were sequenced by immunoSEQ multiplex PCR, and TCRdb holds only the in-frame ones, with some missing. There are 150,000 to 160,000 clones in the sample; around 82% occur only once, and 5.6% lies in the top ten. This clone was seen only once. Its antigen is unknown. Germline loops: CDR1 SGHRS, CDR2 YFSETQ. The CDR3 spans 15 residues. V shed 7 bases and J shed 2 bases, with 18 bases lying between them. The genes are TRBV5-1 and TRBJ2-5, with D possibly being TRBD2 (6 bases). The sequence was obtained from a woman aged 40 to 49 in good health and CMV-seropositive. Sequenced sample: PBMCs. The DNA of the CDR3 is TGCGCCAGCCACGACTGGGGCGGGACGCAAGAGACCCAGTACTTC. This translates into CASHDWGGTQETQYF.